Listed here are 19 T cell receptor beta chains from one sample, sequenced in a study of blood T cell repertoires in COVID-19. The method was immunoSEQ multiplex PCR; TCRdb's version includes in-frame clones alone and lacks a portion of them. The data show around 370,000 clones, around nine tenths seen once. Sequencing was carried out using peripheral blood. Receptor source: a woman younger than 30 who had recovered from COVID-19.

This clone was detected once. The chain has TRBV6-4 and TRBJ1-5, with D unclear. There are 15 residues in the CDR3. V was shortened by 0 bases and J by 4 bases, with 10 bases between the two germline ends. Germline loops: CDR1 MRHNA, CDR2 SNTAGT. CDR3 protein: CASSDSRRTNQPQHF. Written as DNA, the CDR3 is TGTGCCAGCAGTGACTCTCGGCGGACTAATCAGCCCCAGCATTTT.

This clone was seen more than once but under ten times. V usage is TRBV4-3 and J usage is TRBJ1-6; D unclear. The CDR3 length is 16 residues. The germline V gene encodes CDR1 LGHNA and CDR2 YSLEER. V lost 1 base to trimming and J lost 10 bases, with 17 bases between them. The CDR3 coding sequence is TGCGCCAGCAGCCAAGTTAACGGGATTTATCGGTCACCCCTCCACTTT. Residues: CASSQVNGIYRSPLHF.

DNA of the CDR3: TGTGCCAGCATCCCCTCGCGGATACACTACGAGCAGTACGTC. Translating gives CASIPSRIHYEQYV. V is TRBV6-5 and J is TRBJ2-7; no definite D call. Germline CDR1 reads MNHEY; CDR2 reads SVGAGI. This CDR3 has 14 amino acids. V lost 7 bases, J lost 3 bases, and 16 bases lay in between.

DNA for the CDR3: TGTGCCAGCAGTTACAGGGAGGGCAATTCACCCCTCCACTTT. This gives the protein CASSYREGNSPLHF. This sequence joins TRBV6-5 and TRBJ1-6; unclear D gene. CDR1 MNHEY and CDR2 SVGAGI come from the germline V gene. V was cut by 2 bases and J by 7 bases, with 9 bases left in between. CDR3 length: 14 residues.

V and J are TRBV5-4 and TRBJ1-2, with TRBD1 identical over 8 bases. CDR1 SGHNT and CDR2 YYREEE come from the germline V gene (reference sequence). The CDR3 sequence is 16 residues long. Trimming cost V 1 base and J 4 bases; bases outside gene matches: 9. The CDR3 DNA reads TGTGCCAGCAGCTTGAGCGGGACAGGCGGAATCTATGGCTACACCTTC. Its protein is CASSLSGTGGIYGYTF.

The chain uses TRBV5-1 and TRBJ1-1, with D unresolved. The CDR3 has 13 amino acids. Deletions cut 4 bases from V and 0 bases from J, with 7 bases between. The germline gives CDR1 SGHRS, CDR2 YFSETQ. CDR3 sequence reads: CASSPEVNTEAFF. As DNA, the CDR3 is TGCGCCAGCAGCCCAGAAGTGAACACTGAAGCTTTCTTT.

The chain joins TRBV2 to TRBJ2-7; maybe TRBD2 (7 bases). Germline V gives CDR1 SNHLY, CDR2 FYNNEI. CDR3 length equals 14 residues. V lost 6 bases, J lost 6 bases, and 18 bases lay in between. This CDR3 is CASRGDGGLAEQYV. The CDR3 nucleotides are TGTGCCAGCAGAGGGGACGGGGGGCTAGCCGAGCAGTACGTC.

This chain connects TRBV19 to TRBJ1-3; TRBD1 agrees at 7 bases. Germline loops: CDR1 LNHDA, CDR2 SQIVND (reference sequence). This CDR3 region has 15 residues. The ends lost 11 bases at V and 0 bases at J; junction bases unmatched: 10. CDR3 protein: CALEGAESSGNTIYF. In nucleotides, the CDR3 is TGTGCCCTAGAGGGGGCGGAGAGCTCTGGAAACACCATATATTTT.

The chain combines TRBV19 with TRBJ2-1; 11 positions agree with TRBD2. Germline V gives CDR1 LNHDA, CDR2 SQIVND (reference sequence). Trimming took 7 bases from V and 15 from J; bases not matched to a gene: 11. There are 13 residues in the CDR3. The CDR3 is CASTPLAGGRWFF. In nucleotides, the CDR3 is TGTGCCAGTACGCCCCTAGCGGGAGGCAGGTGGTTCTTC.

The rearrangement joins TRBV12-3 or TRBV12-4 to TRBJ1-4; TRBD1 aligns across 8 bases. The length of the CDR3 is 13 residues. After removal of 4 bases from V and 10 bases from J, the junction contained 5 bases not matched to a gene. The CDR3 DNA reads as TGTGCCAGCAGTTCGGGACAGGTTGCAAAACTGTTTTTT. Amino acids: CASSSGQVAKLFF.

V is TRBV13 and J is TRBJ1-3, with a possible D match to TRBD1 (6 bases). CDR3 length equals 15 residues. Germline V gives CDR1 PRHDT, CDR2 FYEKMQ (reference sequence). V was pared by 4 bases and J by 0 bases, with 10 bases between. CDR3 in amino acids: CASSYGQSSGNTIYF. In DNA form, the CDR3 reads TGTGCCAGCAGCTACGGACAGAGCTCTGGAAACACCATATATTTT.

The J gene is TRBJ2-1, the V gene TRBV1; the table's TRBD2 call for D was not verified on the DNA. TRBV1 is a pseudogene segment. The CDR3 loop spans 16 amino acids. The CDR3 bases are TGCACCAGCAGCCGCTTGCGGGGAAAGGGAATCGATGAGCAGTTCTTC. This codes for CTSSRLRGKGIDEQFF.

V gene TRBV21-1 combines with J gene TRBJ1-1. TRBV21-1 is an annotated pseudogene. This CDR3 contains 13 residues. The CDR3 loop is CASSRGGSAEAFF. CDR3 DNA sequence: TGTGCCAGCAGCAGGGGGGGCAGCGCTGAAGCTTTCTTT.

The chain recombines TRBV28 with TRBJ2-2; 7 bases align to TRBD1. Trimming removed 4 bases from V and 6 bases from J; junction bases left unmatched: 11. The CDR3 extends over 16 amino acids. CDR1 is MDHEN, CDR2 SYDVKM, per germline. DNA of the CDR3: TGTGCCAGCAGTTATTTCCAGACAGGGTATGCCGGGGAGCTGTTTTTT. Protein product: CASSYFQTGYAGELFF. The whole variable domain, filled in from reference TRBV28 and TRBJ2-2, reads DVKVTQSSRYLVKRTGEKVFLECVQDMDHENMFWYRQDPGLGLRLIYFSYDVKMKEKGDIPEGYSVSREKKERFSLILESASTNQTSMYLCASSYFQTGYAGELFFGEGSRLTVL.

The chain has TRBV5-5 and TRBJ1-1; the D is unclear. The germline gives CDR1 SGHKS, CDR2 YYEKEE (reference sequence). V was clipped by 4 bases and J by 2 bases, with 12 bases between them. The CDR3 sequence is 14 residues long. CDR3: CASSLDRGNTEAFF. DNA for the CDR3: TGTGCCAGCAGCCTTGACCGGGGAAACACTGAAGCTTTCTTT.

Comment on this clone: Different DNA sequences within this sample yield the same CDR3. The chain links TRBV5-4 to TRBJ1-2, with D perhaps TRBD1 (6 bases). Trimming stripped 0 bases from V and 2 bases from J, with 8 bases between. Germline CDR1 is SGHNT and CDR2 is YYREEE (reference sequence). The CDR3 is 14 amino acids. DNA of the CDR3: TGTGCCAGCAGCTTGGACAGGGCCAACTATGGCTACACCTTC. This gives the protein CASSLDRANYGYTF. The whole variable domain, filled in from reference TRBV5-4 and TRBJ1-2, reads ETGVTQSPTHLIKTRGQQVTLRCSSQSGHNTVSWYQQALGQGPQFIFQYYREEENGRGNFPPRFSGLQFPNYSSELNVNALELDDSALYLCASSLDRANYGYTFGSGTRLTVV.

The chain is built from TRBV2 and TRBJ2-1, with a weak D call TRBD2 (6 bases). With 6 bases removed from V and 0 bases from J, the gap between germline ends came to 15 bases. The CDR3 is made up of 16 amino acids. From germline, CDR1 is SNHLY and CDR2 FYNNEI. The CDR3 sequence: CASSRRGWGSYNEQFF. The CDR3 coding sequence is TGTGCCAGCAGCCGACGGGGGTGGGGCTCCTACAATGAGCAGTTCTTC.

The chain joins TRBV9 to TRBJ2-5, with TRBD2 matching over 10 bases. With 4 bases clipped from V and 5 bases from J, the junction kept 20 bases outside the gene matches. The CDR3 spans 19 residues. CDR1 and CDR2 from the germline V gene are SGDLS and YYNGEE. This CDR3 reads CASSFSVIRASGSGETQYF. In DNA, the CDR3 is TGTGCCAGCAGCTTTTCGGTGATAAGGGCTAGCGGGAGTGGTGAGACCCAGTACTTC.

V usage is TRBV25-1 and J usage is TRBJ2-5; 9 bases line up with TRBD2. The CDR3 covers 14 residues. Germline values: CDR1 MGHDK, CDR2 SYGVNS. The trim removed 4 bases at V and 5 bases at J, leaving 5 bases unmatched. The CDR3 nucleotides read TGTGCCAGCAGTGTCGCGGGAGGGCCTGAGACCCAGTACTTC. It specifies CASSVAGGPETQYF. The variable domain in full, completed from reference TRBV25-1 and TRBJ2-5, reads EADIYQTPRYLVIGTGKKITLECSQTMGHDKMYWYQQDPGMELHLIHYSYGVNSTEKGDLSSESTVSRIRTEHFPLTLESARPSHTSQYLCASSVAGGPETQYFGPGTRLLVL.